This record concerns one T cell receptor beta chain sequence. The antigen is undetermined. This entry is derived from a study of T cell responses to AZD1222 COVID-19 vaccine. Produced via immunoSEQ multiplex PCR; TCRdb's table is partial and in-frame only. The table records about 130,000 clones, roughly 85% of them present only once. V lost 3 bases, J lost 2 bases, and 6 bases stayed unmatched. Germline V gene lookup returns CDR1 MDHEN and CDR2 SYDVKM. The CDR3 totals 16 residues. The study's findings and limits: White British people made up most donors, females outnumbered males, and clonal diversity was possibly underestimated. Spike-specific TCR breadth and depth both grew after two AZD1222 doses. Only 5 or 6 AZD1222 recipients tested seropositive at baseline.

This chain links TRBV28 with TRBJ2-5; 10 bases are a match to TRBD2. Sequenced material: peripheral blood, taken 28 days after the second AZD1222 dose. The sequence was obtained from an adult who received the AZD1222 COVID-19 vaccine. Here the CDR3 DNA reads TGTGCCAGCAGTTTTTTACTAGCGGGGAGACAAGAGACCCAGTACTTC. It yields the protein CASSFLLAGRQETQYF.